The 13 T cell receptor beta chains in this list originate from one sample, sequenced in a study of T cells in Graves' hyperthyroidism and ophthalmopathy. Researchers amplified the TCR beta CDR3 regions from RNA transcripts. The HTBI primer set drove a first-round RT-PCR of the TCR CDR3. MiXCR, applied by TCRdb to the multiplex PCR reads, yields one record per CDR3 protein. This table has 650,000 to 850,000 distinct CDR3 sequences, roughly a sixth appearing once. Sequenced material: blood. The source of these receptors is a woman in her forties or fifties with Graves' hyperthyroidism that later progressed to Graves' ophthalmopathy.

The chain joins TRBV7-9 to TRBJ1-1; no firm D call. V was trimmed by 5 bases and J by 2 bases, leaving 12 bases between them. The CDR3 loop spans 14 amino acids. Per germline, CDR1 SEHNR and CDR2 FQNEAQ (reference sequence). This CDR3 reads CASSRETPNTEAFF. The CDR3 DNA follows: TGTGCCAGCAGCCGAGAGACACCTAACACTGAAGCTTTCTTT.

This clonotype was picked up a small number of times. The chain combines TRBV6-4 with TRBJ1-6, with D uncertain. The V end was cut by 0 bases, the J end by 7 bases, with 10 bases between. Looked up from germline, CDR1 is MRHNA and CDR2 is SNTAGT. The CDR3 runs to 15 residues. CDR3 nucleotide sequence: TGTGCCAGCAGTGACTCGTCAGGTCGGAATTCACCCCTCCACTTT. This sequence encodes CASSDSSGRNSPLHF.

At least ten counts were recorded for this clonotype. The V call is TRBV2, the J call TRBJ1-5; no definite D call. CDR3 size: 16 residues. V was trimmed by 2 bases and J by 0 bases, leaving 11 bases between them. CDR1 SNHLY and CDR2 FYNNEI come from the germline V gene. The CDR3 DNA follows: TGTGCCAGCAGTGAAAAGGAGGGCTATAGCAATCAGCCCCAGCATTTT. As protein: CASSEKEGYSNQPQHF.

The table lists this clonotype with a count of one. V gene TRBV4-2 combines with J gene TRBJ1-1; a weak D match, TRBD1 (6 bases). The V gene's germline CDR1 is LGHNA and CDR2 YNFKEQ. The CDR3 runs to 15 residues. V lost 3 bases to trimming and J lost 0 bases, with 11 bases between them. The CDR3 loop is CASSQKGDLNTEAFF. CDR3 nucleotide sequence: TGTGCCAGCAGCCAGAAGGGGGACCTGAACACTGAAGCTTTCTTT.

The CDR3 bases are TGTGCCAGTAGAGCGGATTTCTATGGCTACACCTTC. It specifies CASRADFYGYTF. J is TRBJ1-2 and V is TRBV19; D remains ambiguous. This CDR3 region has 12 residues. Germline V gives CDR1 LNHDA, CDR2 SQIVND (reference sequence). V was shortened by 6 bases and J by 4 bases, with 9 bases between the two germline ends.

Concerning this clonotype: This may come from a read error, since a much larger clone is one base off. The V and J genes are TRBV20-1 and TRBJ1-1; 7 bases line up with TRBD1. The CDR3 loop spans 15 amino acids. Germline V gene data show CDR1 as DFQATT and CDR2 as SNEGSKA (reference sequence). V trimming: 4 bases; J trimming: 5 bases; junction bases outside the gene matches: 13. Written as DNA, the CDR3 is TGCAGTGCTACCAGACAGGGAGGGTTGAGTACTGAAGCTTTCTTT. The encoded protein is CSATRQGGLSTEAFF.

This clonotype was seen a few times. CDR3 sequence (DNA): TGCGCCAGCAGCTTCTCCCCTGGGACAGCCAACTATGGCTACACCTTC. Translated: CASSFSPGTANYGYTF. The chain recombines TRBV5-1 with TRBJ1-2; 7 positions agree with TRBD1. This CDR3 has 16 amino acids. Germline trimming cut 2 bases from V and 2 bases from J; bases unmatched to any gene: 9. Looked up from germline, CDR1 is SGHRS and CDR2 is YFSETQ.

This clonotype appeared a few times. The chain recombines TRBV20-1 with TRBJ2-5, with D possibly being TRBD1 or TRBD2 (5 bases each). This CDR3 has 15 residues. Between the trimmed V and J ends, which lost 4 bases and 4 bases, there was a span of 19 bases. The germline V gene encodes CDR1 DFQATT and CDR2 SNEGSKA (reference sequence). In DNA, the CDR3 is TGCAGTGCTACGAGACATTCGGGGACCAGAGAGACCCAGTACTTC. This gives the protein CSATRHSGTRETQYF.

At least ten counts were recorded for this clonotype. The chain links TRBV12-3 or TRBV12-4 to TRBJ2-5; 8 positions agree with TRBD1. V trimming: 8 bases; J trimming: 4 bases; junction bases outside the gene matches: 12. The CDR3 is 15 residues long. The CDR3 here is CASRRDRRGGETQYF. The CDR3 region has the DNA TGTGCCAGCCGCCGGGACAGGCGAGGGGGAGAGACCCAGTACTTC.

This clonotype was recorded once. The chain uses TRBV7-9 and TRBJ2-5, with 10 bases fitting TRBD1. With 3 bases clipped from V and 7 bases from J, the junction kept 11 bases outside the gene matches. This CDR3 has 16 amino acids. Germline V gene sequence: CDR1 SEHNR, CDR2 FQNEAQ (reference sequence). The CDR3 region has the DNA TGTGCCAGCAGCTTGGGGCGGACAGGGGGGGGTGGGACCCAGTACTTC. It codes for CASSLGRTGGGGTQYF.

The V gene is TRBV6-2 or TRBV6-3, the J gene TRBJ1-2; no firm D call. Germline V gene sequence: CDR1 MNHEY, CDR2 SVGEGT. The ends were cut back, 5 bases at V and 3 bases at J, with 22 bases in the middle. CDR3 size: 17 residues. In DNA, the CDR3 is TGTGCCAGCAGTCCCTCCGGTCGGGCCGTAAACCACTATGGCTACACCTTC. It encodes CASSPSGRAVNHYGYTF.

This chain joins TRBV5-1 and TRBJ2-1; TRBD2 might be the D (6 bases). Germline V gene lookup returns CDR1 SGHRS and CDR2 YFSETQ. Deletions cut 0 bases from V and 2 bases from J, with 9 bases between. There are 15 residues in the CDR3. In nucleotides, the CDR3 is TGCGCCAGCAGCTTGGAGCGGGCAACCTACAATGAGCAGTTCTTC. Residues: CASSLERATYNEQFF.

This clonotype occurred many times. V usage is TRBV19 and J usage is TRBJ1-1; no definite D call. The germline V and J ends were trimmed by 3 bases and 2 bases, with 10 bases remaining between them. CDR1 is LNHDA and CDR2 is SQIVND in the germline V gene (reference sequence). CDR3 size: 14 residues. The CDR3 DNA reads as TGTGCCAGTAGTATCGGTCAGCTCAACACTGAAGCTTTCTTT. It translates to CASSIGQLNTEAFF.